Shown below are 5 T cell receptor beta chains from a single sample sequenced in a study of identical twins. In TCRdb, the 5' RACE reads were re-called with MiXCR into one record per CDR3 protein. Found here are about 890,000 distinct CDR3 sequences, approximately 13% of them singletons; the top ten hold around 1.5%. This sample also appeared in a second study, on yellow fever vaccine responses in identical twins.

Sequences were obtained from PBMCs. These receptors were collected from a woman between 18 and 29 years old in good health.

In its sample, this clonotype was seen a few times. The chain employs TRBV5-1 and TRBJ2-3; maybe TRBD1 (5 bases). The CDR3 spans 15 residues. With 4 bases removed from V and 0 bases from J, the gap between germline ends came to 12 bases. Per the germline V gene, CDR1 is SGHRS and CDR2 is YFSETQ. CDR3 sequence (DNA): TGCGCCAGCAGCAGGTTAACAGGTAGCACAGATACGCAGTATTTT. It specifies CASSRLTGSTDTQYF.

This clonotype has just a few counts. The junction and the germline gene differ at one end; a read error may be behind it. DNA for the CDR3: TGCAGTGCTAGAGATGGGGACAGGGGGCTAGGGGGTCTCTTC. This gives the protein CSARDGDRGLGGLF. The chain couples TRBV20-1 to TRBJ1-2, with 12 bases lining up with TRBD1. The CDR3 is made up of 14 amino acids. Germline V CDR1 and CDR2: DFQATT, SNEGSKA (reference sequence).

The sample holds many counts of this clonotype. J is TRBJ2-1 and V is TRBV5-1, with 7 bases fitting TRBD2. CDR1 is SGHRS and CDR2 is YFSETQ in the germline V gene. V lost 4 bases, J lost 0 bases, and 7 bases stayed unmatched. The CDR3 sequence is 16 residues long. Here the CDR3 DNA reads TGCGCCAGCAGCCCCTCGGGGGGTGACTCCTACAATGAGCAGTTCTTC. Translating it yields CASSPSGGDSYNEQFF.

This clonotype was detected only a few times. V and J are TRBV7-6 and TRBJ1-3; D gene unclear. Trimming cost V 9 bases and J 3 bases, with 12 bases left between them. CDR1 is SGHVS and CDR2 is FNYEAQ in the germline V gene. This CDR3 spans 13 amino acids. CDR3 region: CASYREGGNTIYF. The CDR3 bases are TGTGCCAGTTACCGGGAGGGTGGAAACACCATATATTTT.

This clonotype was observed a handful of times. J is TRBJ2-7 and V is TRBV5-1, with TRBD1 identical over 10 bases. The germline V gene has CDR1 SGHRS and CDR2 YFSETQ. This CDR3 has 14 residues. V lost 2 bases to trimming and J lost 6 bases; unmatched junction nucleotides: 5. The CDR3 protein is CASSLGQGVGEQYF. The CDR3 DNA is TGCGCCAGCAGCTTAGGACAGGGGGTTGGCGAGCAGTACTTC. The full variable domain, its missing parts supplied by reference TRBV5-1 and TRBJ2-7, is KAGVTQTPRYLIKTRGQQVTLSCSPISGHRSVSWYQQTPGQGLQFLFEYFSETQRNKGNFPGRFSGRQFSNSRSEMNVSTLELGDSALYLCASSLGQGVGEQYFGPGTRLTVT.